This T cell receptor (beta chain) originates from a study of glioma-infiltrating T cells after dendritic cell vaccination. Study context: Dendritic cell vaccination trial patients had either newly diagnosed or recurrent glioblastoma.

Sequencing used immunoSEQ multiplex PCR; TCRdb keeps in-frame clones, though not all of them. The data show about 92,000 clones, with 65% to 90% seen just once and approximately 15% held by the top ten. V lost 2 bases, J lost 4 bases, and 9 bases stayed unmatched. The CDR3 sequence is 16 residues long. Germline assignment: CDR1 SGDLS and CDR2 YYNGEE. The sequence derives from a human donor with glioblastoma. The V and J genes are TRBV9 and TRBJ1-1; 9 bases agree with TRBD1. Material: blood, obtained before dendritic cell vaccination. The CDR3 region has the DNA TGTGCCAGCAGCGTGCAACAGGGGGCGTCGGGCACTGAAGCTTTCTTT. Translating gives CASSVQQGASGTEAFF.